These T cell receptor beta chains were read from a single sample in a study of cytomegalovirus exposure and HLA in healthy donors. TCRdb's table, derived via immunoSEQ multiplex PCR, lists solely in-frame clones and lacks some. The sample lists 150,000 to 180,000 clones, around 84% occurring once. Material: PBMCs. The receptors shown here come from a middle-aged woman in good health and CMV-seropositive. CDR3s include the opening cysteine and the closing phenylalanine or tryptophan.

J: TRBJ2-1
V: TRBV6-5
CDR3: CASSRPGQESNEQFF

J: TRBJ1-1
V: TRBV30
CDR3: CAWDLRQGITEAFF

J: TRBJ2-7
V: TRBV7-9
CDR3: CASSFPGTGPRVEQYF

J: TRBJ1-1
V: TRBV11-2
CDR3: CASSSGQGMNTEAFF

J: TRBJ1-4
V: TRBV7-9
CDR3: CASSIYATNEKLFF

J: TRBJ2-3
V: TRBV19
CDR3: CASSIRTSGMGTQYF

J: TRBJ2-1
V: TRBV9
CDR3: CASSAQTGLNEQFF

J: TRBJ2-5
V: TRBV28
CDR3: CASSPALAGIETQYF

J: TRBJ2-7
V: TRBV11-3
CDR3: CASSFLLAGEYEQYF

J: TRBJ1-1
V: TRBV19
CDR3: CASSRDRASSTEAFF

J: TRBJ2-7
V: TRBV27
CDR3: CASSLSKVAESSYEQYF

J: TRBJ1-5
V: TRBV18
CDR3: CASSPAPADAQPQHF

J: TRBJ1-4
V: TRBV28
CDR3: CASRTGREKLFF

J: TRBJ2-6
V: TRBV9
CDR3: CASSARGQGAGANVLTF

J: TRBJ1-1
V: TRBV28
CDR3: CASSLGKEGSTEAFF

J: TRBJ2-4
V: TRBV9
CDR3: CASSVGGGENIQYF

J: TRBJ1-1
V: TRBV6-6
CDR3: CASGGARGNTEAFF

J: TRBJ2-2
V: TRBV28
CDR3: CASRPGGSTGELFF

J: TRBJ2-1
V: TRBV13
CDR3: CASSSPKRAYNEQFF

J: TRBJ2-3
V: TRBV7-3
CDR3: CASSLTGSADTQYF

J: TRBJ2-7
V: TRBV28
CDR3: CASSYPGDAYEQYF

J: TRBJ2-5
V: TRBV11-2
CDR3: CASSSVLLETQYF

J: TRBJ1-1
V: TRBV6-5
CDR3: CASSYWRGETEAFF

J: TRBJ2-1
V: TRBV14
CDR3: CASSQAGQKIYNEQFF

J: TRBJ2-7
V: TRBV18
CDR3: CASSPMRGPPNVEFF

J: TRBJ1-4
V: TRBV2
CDR3: CASRDRQLNEKLFF

J: TRBJ1-5
V: TRBV6-6
CDR3: CASSYGGQPQHF

J: TRBJ2-5
V: TRBV15
CDR3: CATSRDPGRQETQYF

J: TRBJ2-1
V: TRBV5-1
CDR3: CASSLVWGGGAGSSYNEQFF

J: TRBJ1-1
V: TRBV29-1
CDR3: CSVTKSSREAFF

J: TRBJ2-4
V: TRBV21-1
CDR3: CASSKGRRSFMAQAKNIQYF

J: TRBJ2-7
V: TRBV19
CDR3: CASRSQSYEQYF

J: TRBJ2-1
V: TRBV12-5
CDR3: CASGQGELSSYNEQFF

J: TRBJ2-7
V: TRBV28
CDR3: CATLGVYEQYF

J: TRBJ2-5
V: TRBV10-2
CDR3: CASARTYFQETQYF

J: TRBJ2-2
V: TRBV7-8
CDR3: CASSLASGSFGELFF

J: TRBJ2-7
V: TRBV28
CDR3: CASSPSREAGAYEQYF

J: TRBJ1-2
V: TRBV11-2
CDR3: CASSPGLQGAGYGYTF

J: TRBJ2-1
V: TRBV9
CDR3: CASSAQRASSSYNEQFF

J: TRBJ1-2
V: TRBV19
CDR3: CASSIDNQGLGGYTF